This paragraph covers one T cell receptor (beta chain) sequence. Antigen unknown. These data are taken from a study of shared clonotypes between healthy human individuals. General study findings and limits: The sampled material consisted only of blood, and tissue repertoires are likely to differ.

The CDR3 consists of 15 residues. With 1 base removed from V and 6 bases from J, the gap between germline ends came to 15 bases. CDR1 MGHRA and CDR2 YSYEKL come from the germline V gene. Assay: immunoSEQ multiplex PCR; the TCRdb copy retains only in-frame clones and omits some. The sample has about a million clones, 76% seen once; the top ten hold about 1.5%. This chain joins TRBV4-1 and TRBJ1-2; TRBD1 might be the D (6 bases). Sequenced: memory CD4+ T cells sorted from blood. Stated subset: CD45RA-negative fraction. The receptor's source is a man aged 18 to 35 in good health. CDR3 protein: CASSQAPSGANGYTF. The CDR3 DNA reads TGCGCCAGCAGCCAAGCTCCTTCAGGGGCGAATGGCTACACCTTC.